This T cell receptor (beta chain) appears in the sequencing data of a study of cytomegalovirus exposure and HLA in healthy donors. Findings and caveats of the study: Later analysis identified several of the most significant clusters that appeared linked to common viral pathogens.

The V gene's germline CDR1 is SGHRS and CDR2 YFSETQ. The V gene end was trimmed by 3 bases and the J gene end by 3 bases; junction bases not matched to a gene: 6. The CDR3 contains 16 residues. The sample holds a few counts of this clone. No antigen is known for it. 13 Jbeta primers and 60 Vbeta primers were used for the PCR. Sequencing was performed with immunoSEQ multiplex PCR; in TCRdb, only in-frame clones are kept and a portion is missing. The table lists around 170,000 clones, over 60% of them singletons. Sampled while nominally healthy, donors likely had unrecorded immune exposures. The rearrangement uses TRBV5-1 and TRBJ2-2; TRBD1 agrees at 9 bases. What was sequenced was PBMCs. The receptor was derived from a girl aged 10 to 17 in good health and CMV-seronegative. This chain's CDR3 is CASSWRGDRDTGELFF. The CDR3 bases are TGCGCCAGCAGCTGGAGAGGGGACAGGGACACCGGGGAGCTGTTTTTT.